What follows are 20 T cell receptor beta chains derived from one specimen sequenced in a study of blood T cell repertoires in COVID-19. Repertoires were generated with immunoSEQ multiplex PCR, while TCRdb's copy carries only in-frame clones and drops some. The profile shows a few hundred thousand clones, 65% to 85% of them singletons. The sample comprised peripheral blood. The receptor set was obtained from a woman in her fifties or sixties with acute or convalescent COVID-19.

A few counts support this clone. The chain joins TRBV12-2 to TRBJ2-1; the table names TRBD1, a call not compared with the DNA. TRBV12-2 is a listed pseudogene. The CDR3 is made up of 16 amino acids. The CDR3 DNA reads TGTGCAAGTCGCTTCCAGGGGGCTTCCTCCTACAATGAGCAGTTCTTC. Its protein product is CASRFQGASSYNEQFF.

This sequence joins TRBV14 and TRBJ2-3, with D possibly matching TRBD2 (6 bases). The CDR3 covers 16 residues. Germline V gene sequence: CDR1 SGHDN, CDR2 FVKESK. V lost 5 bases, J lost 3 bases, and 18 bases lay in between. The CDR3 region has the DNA TGTGCCAGCAGCAACCTTGGTTGGCGGGAAACAGATACGCAGTATTTT. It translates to CASSNLGWRETDTQYF.

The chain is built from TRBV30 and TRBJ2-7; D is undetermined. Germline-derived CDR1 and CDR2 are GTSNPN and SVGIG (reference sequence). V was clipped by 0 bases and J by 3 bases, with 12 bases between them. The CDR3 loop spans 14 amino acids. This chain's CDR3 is CAWSVGEELYEQYV. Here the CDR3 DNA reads TGTGCCTGGAGTGTCGGAGAGGAGCTCTACGAGCAGTACGTC.

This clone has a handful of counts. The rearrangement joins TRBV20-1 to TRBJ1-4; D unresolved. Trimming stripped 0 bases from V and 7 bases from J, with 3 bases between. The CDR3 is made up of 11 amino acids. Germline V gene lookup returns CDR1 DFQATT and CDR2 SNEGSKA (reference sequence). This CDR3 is CSARELEKLFF. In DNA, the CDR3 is TGCAGTGCTAGAGAACTTGAAAAACTGTTTTTT.

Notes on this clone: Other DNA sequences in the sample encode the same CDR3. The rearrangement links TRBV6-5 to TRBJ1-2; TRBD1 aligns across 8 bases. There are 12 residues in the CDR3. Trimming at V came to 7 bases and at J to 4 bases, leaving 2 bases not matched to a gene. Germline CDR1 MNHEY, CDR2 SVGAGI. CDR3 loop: CASIGQGYGYTF. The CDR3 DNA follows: TGTGCCAGCATCGGACAGGGCTATGGCTACACCTTC.

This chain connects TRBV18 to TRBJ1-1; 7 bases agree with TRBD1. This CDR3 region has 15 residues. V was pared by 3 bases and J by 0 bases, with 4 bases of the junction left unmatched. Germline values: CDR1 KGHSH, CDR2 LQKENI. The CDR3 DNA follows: TGTGCCAGCTCACCGAGGACAGGCGTGAACACTGAAGCTTTCTTT. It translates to CASSPRTGVNTEAFF.

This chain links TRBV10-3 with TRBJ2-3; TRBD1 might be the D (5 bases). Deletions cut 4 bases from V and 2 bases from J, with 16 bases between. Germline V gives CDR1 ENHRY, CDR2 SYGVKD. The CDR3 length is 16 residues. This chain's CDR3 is CAISGLRATSTDTQYF. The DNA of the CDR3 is TGTGCCATCAGTGGTCTCAGGGCCACCTCCACAGATACGCAGTATTTT.

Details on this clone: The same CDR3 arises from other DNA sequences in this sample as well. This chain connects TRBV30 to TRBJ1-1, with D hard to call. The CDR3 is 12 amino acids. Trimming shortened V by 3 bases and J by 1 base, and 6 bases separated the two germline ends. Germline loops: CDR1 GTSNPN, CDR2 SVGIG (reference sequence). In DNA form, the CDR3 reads TGTGCCTGGAGAGGCGGGAACACTGAAGCTTTCTTT. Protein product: CAWRGGNTEAFF.

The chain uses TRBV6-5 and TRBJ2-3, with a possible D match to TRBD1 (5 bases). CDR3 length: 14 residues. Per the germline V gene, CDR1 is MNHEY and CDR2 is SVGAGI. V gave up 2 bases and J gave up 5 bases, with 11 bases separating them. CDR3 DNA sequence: TGTGCCAGCAGTTACGGGCAGGGAAGAGATACGCAGTATTTT. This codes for CASSYGQGRDTQYF.

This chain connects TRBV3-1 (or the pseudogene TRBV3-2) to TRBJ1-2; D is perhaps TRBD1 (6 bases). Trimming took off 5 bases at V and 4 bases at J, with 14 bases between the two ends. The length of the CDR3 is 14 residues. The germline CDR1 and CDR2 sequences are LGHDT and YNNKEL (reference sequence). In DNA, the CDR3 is TGTGCCAGCAGCATCCAGGGGTTCGCCTATGGCTACACCTTC. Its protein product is CASSIQGFAYGYTF.

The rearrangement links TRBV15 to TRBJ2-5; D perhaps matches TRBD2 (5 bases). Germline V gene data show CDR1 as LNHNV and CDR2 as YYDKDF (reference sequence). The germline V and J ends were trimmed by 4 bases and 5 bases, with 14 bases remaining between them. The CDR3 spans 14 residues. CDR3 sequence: CATSMRTSPETQYF. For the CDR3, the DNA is TGTGCCACCAGCATGAGAACTAGTCCCGAGACCCAGTACTTC.

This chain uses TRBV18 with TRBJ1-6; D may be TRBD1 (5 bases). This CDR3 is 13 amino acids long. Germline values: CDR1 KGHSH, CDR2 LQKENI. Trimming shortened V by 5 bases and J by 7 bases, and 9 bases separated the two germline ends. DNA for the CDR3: TGTGCCAGCTCATCAGGGTTGAATTCACCCCTCCACTTT. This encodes CASSSGLNSPLHF.

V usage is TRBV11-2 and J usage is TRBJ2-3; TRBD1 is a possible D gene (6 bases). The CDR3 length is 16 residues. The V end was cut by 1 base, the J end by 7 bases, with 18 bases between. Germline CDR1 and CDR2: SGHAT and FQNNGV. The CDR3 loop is CASSLVSGTNPNTQYF. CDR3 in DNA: TGTGCCAGCAGCTTAGTATCAGGGACAAACCCAAATACGCAGTATTTT.

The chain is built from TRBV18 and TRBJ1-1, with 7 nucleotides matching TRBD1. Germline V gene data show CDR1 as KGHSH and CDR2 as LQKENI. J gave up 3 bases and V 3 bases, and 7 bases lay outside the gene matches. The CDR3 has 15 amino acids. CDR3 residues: CASSPRQGVYTEAFF. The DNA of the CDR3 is TGTGCCAGCTCACCCCGGCAGGGGGTGTACACTGAAGCTTTCTTT.

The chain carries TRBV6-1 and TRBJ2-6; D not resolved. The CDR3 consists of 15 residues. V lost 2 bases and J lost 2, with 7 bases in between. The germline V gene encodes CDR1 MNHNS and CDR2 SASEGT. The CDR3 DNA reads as TGTGCCAGCAGTGAACTGGCGGCTGGGGCCAACGTCCTGACTTTC. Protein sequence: CASSELAAGANVLTF.

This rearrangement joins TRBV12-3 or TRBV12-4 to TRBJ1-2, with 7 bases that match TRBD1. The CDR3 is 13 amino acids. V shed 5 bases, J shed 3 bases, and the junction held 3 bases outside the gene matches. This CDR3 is CASSRQGDYGYTF. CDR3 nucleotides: TGTGCCAGCAGTCGACAGGGCGACTATGGCTACACCTTC.

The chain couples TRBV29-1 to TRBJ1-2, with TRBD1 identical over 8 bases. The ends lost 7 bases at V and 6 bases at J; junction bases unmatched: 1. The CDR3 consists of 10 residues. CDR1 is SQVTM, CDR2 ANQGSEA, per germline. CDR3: CSAGQDGYTF. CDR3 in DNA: TGCAGCGCGGGACAGGATGGCTACACCTTC.

The CDR3 DNA follows: TGTGCCAGCAGTGACAGGGGACCGTACCCCACAGATACGCAGTATTTT. This translates into CASSDRGPYPTDTQYF. This chain links TRBV6-1 with TRBJ2-3, with D perhaps matching TRBD1 (6 bases). The CDR3 runs 16 residues. CDR1 and CDR2 (germline): MNHNS, SASEGT. V was pared by 3 bases and J by 2 bases, with 15 bases between.

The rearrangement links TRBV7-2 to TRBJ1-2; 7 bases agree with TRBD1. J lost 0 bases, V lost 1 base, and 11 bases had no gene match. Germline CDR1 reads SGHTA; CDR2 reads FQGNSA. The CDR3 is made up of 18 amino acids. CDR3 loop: CASSLVSWAGGANYGYTF. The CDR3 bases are TGTGCCAGCAGCTTAGTGTCTTGGGCAGGGGGAGCTAACTATGGCTACACCTTC.

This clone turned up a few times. DNA for the CDR3: TGTGCCAGCAGCTTCGGTTCCGGGGAGCTGTTTTTT. Translating it yields CASSFGSGELFF. The chain is built from TRBV5-6 and TRBJ2-2; D gene uncertain. The germline V gene encodes CDR1 SGHDT and CDR2 YYEEEE. This CDR3 spans 12 amino acids. V lost 2 bases to trimming and J lost 6 bases, with 5 bases between them.